The entry below gives a single T cell receptor beta chain sequence along with its context. The data belong to a study of blood T cell repertoires in COVID-19. Turning to the study itself: Sample material is recorded as cDNA or gDNA derived from T cells, B-cell-depleted T cells, or PBMCs.

The germline V gene encodes CDR1 LNHDA and CDR2 SQIVND (reference sequence). The CDR3 sequence is 15 residues long. V was shortened by 3 bases and J by 3 bases, with 11 bases between the two germline ends. The repertoire was sequenced with immunoSEQ multiplex PCR; TCRdb's copy has only in-frame clones and lacks some. This table holds some 300,000 clones, around 90% found once. Sequencing used PBMCs or T cells enriched from blood (not recorded which). This receptor was identified in a woman aged 55 to 70 in a cohort exposed to, infected with or recovered from COVID-19 (not recorded which). The chain couples TRBV19 to TRBJ2-2; possible D gene TRBD1, 6 bases. CDR3 protein: CASSIGTRYTGELFF. CDR3 sequence (DNA): TGTGCCAGTAGTATCGGGACACGCTACACCGGGGAGCTGTTTTTT.